This entry lists 30 T cell receptor beta chains sequenced from one sample in a study of shared clonotypes between healthy human individuals. The protocol was immunoSEQ multiplex PCR, while the TCRdb copy is restricted to in-frame clones and leaves out a portion. The data hold some 650,000 clones, with about 96% observed a single time. The source material was naive CD4+ T cells sorted from blood. Stated subset: CD45RA+ positively selected. The receptors come from a woman under 40 in good health.

The chain's CDR3 is CATCIAGAGNEQFF. CDR3 bases: TGCGCCACTTGCATAGCGGGAGCAGGTAATGAGCAGTTCTTC. The chain is built from TRBV10-2 and TRBJ2-1; 9 bases fit TRBD2. Germline V CDR1 and CDR2: WSHSY, SAAADI. Trimming removed 10 bases from V and 7 bases from J; junction bases left unmatched: 11. The CDR3 loop spans 14 amino acids.

The gene calls are TRBV4-1 and TRBJ2-7; 7 nucleotides align to TRBD1. CDR3 size: 13 residues. Per the germline V gene, CDR1 is MGHRA and CDR2 is YSYEKL. With V trimmed by 2 bases and J by 4 bases, 2 bases remained unmatched. The CDR3 loop reads CASSQTGQYEQYF. The CDR3 coding sequence is TGCGCCAGCAGCCAAACGGGACAGTACGAGCAGTACTTC.

This chain joins TRBV11-2 and TRBJ2-2; TRBD2 might be the D (6 bases). This CDR3 comprises 14 residues. CDR1 SGHAT and CDR2 FQNNGV come from the germline V gene. V lost 5 bases and J lost 6, with 13 bases in between. The CDR3 bases are TGTGCCAGCAGCCCGAGGGGAGGCCCCGGGGAGCTGTTTTTT. It is translated as CASSPRGGPGELFF. The entire variable domain, with the rest obtained from reference TRBV11-2 and TRBJ2-2, is as follows: EAGVAQSPRYKIIEKRQSVAFWCNPISGHATLYWYQQILGQGPKLLIQFQNNGVVDDSQLPKDRFSAERLKGVDSTLKIQPAKLEDSAVYLCASSPRGGPGELFFGEGSRLTVL.

This chain uses TRBV19 with TRBJ2-7, with 8 positions matching TRBD2. Unmatched junction bases numbered 10, after V lost 6 bases and J lost 0 bases. From germline, CDR1 is LNHDA and CDR2 SQIVND (reference sequence). CDR3 length: 16 residues. The CDR3 DNA follows: TGTGCCAGTAGCCCCTCGGGACTAGGGTTCTCCTACGAGCAGTACTTC. This translates into CASSPSGLGFSYEQYF.

The J gene is TRBJ2-7, the V gene TRBV28, with a possible D match to TRBD1 (6 bases). Trimming removed 5 bases at V and 3 bases at J, with 14 bases between. The CDR3 runs 14 residues. Per the germline V gene, CDR1 is MDHEN and CDR2 is SYDVKM. The CDR3 region is CASSPTPQGYEQYF. CDR3 nucleotide sequence: TGTGCCAGCAGTCCAACCCCACAGGGCTACGAGCAGTACTTC.

The gene calls are TRBV7-9 and TRBJ2-7; a weak D match, TRBD1 (6 bases). The CDR3 is made up of 15 amino acids. The V gene's germline CDR1 is SEHNR and CDR2 FQNEAQ (reference sequence). With 4 bases removed from V and 0 bases from J, the gap between germline ends came to 13 bases. CDR3 nucleotides: TGTGCCAGCAGCTCCGGGACACATAGCTCCTACGAGCAGTACTTC. This gives the protein CASSSGTHSSYEQYF.

CDR3 sequence (DNA): TGTGCCAGCAGGGACAGGGAGCGAGAGACCCAGTACTTC. Protein: CASRDRERETQYF. V is TRBV2 and J is TRBJ2-5; 8 positions agree with TRBD1. J lost 4 bases, V lost 6 bases, and 4 bases had no gene match. The CDR3 covers 13 residues. CDR1 SNHLY and CDR2 FYNNEI come from the germline V gene.

The genes are TRBV27 and TRBJ1-2; 10 bases are a match to TRBD1. Germline V gene sequence: CDR1 MNHEY, CDR2 SMNVEV (reference sequence). CDR3 length: 15 amino acids. V was clipped by 4 bases and J by 7 bases; unmatched bases: 9. The CDR3 bases are TGTGCCAGCAGTTCTCAGACAGGGGGCGGTTTTGGCTACACCTTC. It codes for CASSSQTGGGFGYTF.

For this clone: Other DNA sequences in this sample translate to the same CDR3. J is TRBJ2-7 and V is TRBV27; 8 bases align to TRBD1. Trimming removed 9 bases from V and 3 bases from J; junction bases left unmatched: 13. In germline, CDR1 is MNHEY, CDR2 SMNVEV (reference sequence). The length of the CDR3 is 15 residues. CDR3 DNA: TGTGCCAGTAGACCTACCGGGACAGGTATCTACGAGCAGTACTTC. Residues: CASRPTGTGIYEQYF.

The rearrangement joins TRBV5-5 to TRBJ1-5, with D unclear. Germline V CDR1 and CDR2: SGHKS, YYEKEE (reference sequence). This CDR3 has 16 amino acids. Between the trimmed V and J ends, which lost 1 base and 3 bases, there was a span of 14 bases. CDR3 bases: TGTGCCAGCAGCTTGCTTCCGGTTTCGGTCAATCAGCCCCAGCATTTT. It codes for CASSLLPVSVNQPQHF.

This clone was observed once. DNA for the CDR3: TGTGCCAGCTCACCACCATTAGCGGGAGTAGGGGCAGATACGCAGTATTTT. Encoded protein: CASSPPLAGVGADTQYF. The chain uses TRBV18 and TRBJ2-3; 9 bases fit TRBD2. Trimming at V came to 0 bases and at J to 4 bases, leaving 8 bases not matched to a gene. The CDR3 sequence is 17 residues long. In germline, CDR1 is KGHSH, CDR2 LQKENI.

The chain employs TRBV28 and TRBJ2-1; TRBD2 aligns across 7 bases. In germline, CDR1 is MDHEN, CDR2 SYDVKM. The V segment lost 7 bases and the J segment 2 bases; nucleotides outside the gene matches: 5. The length of the CDR3 is 14 residues. CDR3 sequence (DNA): TGTGCCAGCATTTCGGGGGGAGCCTACAATGAGCAGTTCTTC. This gives the protein CASISGGAYNEQFF.

This chain uses TRBV19 with TRBJ2-2; D gene ambiguous. Deletions cut 6 bases from V and 2 bases from J, with 16 bases between. Germline CDR1 is LNHDA and CDR2 is SQIVND (reference sequence). This CDR3 has 16 amino acids. CDR3: CASSQRTSANTGELFF. CDR3 in DNA: TGTGCCAGTAGCCAACGGACCAGCGCTAACACCGGGGAGCTGTTTTTT. Full variable domain (remainder filled in from reference TRBV19 and TRBJ2-2): DGGITQSPKYLFRKEGQNVTLSCEQNLNHDAMYWYRQDPGQGLRLIYYSQIVNDFQKGDIAEGYSVSREKKESFPLTVTSAQKNPTAFYLCASSQRTSANTGELFFGEGSRLTVL.

The chain couples TRBV27 to TRBJ2-1, with D maybe TRBD2 (6 bases). The CDR3 runs to 14 residues. The V gene's germline CDR1 is MNHEY and CDR2 SMNVEV (reference sequence). V was clipped by 6 bases and J by 6 bases, with 15 bases between them. DNA of the CDR3: TGTGCCAGCAGCCAGCGGAGGGTACCCAATGAGCAGTTCTTC. This codes for CASSQRRVPNEQFF.

The chain links TRBV4-1 to TRBJ2-3; TRBD2 might be the D (5 bases). The V gene's germline CDR1 is MGHRA and CDR2 YSYEKL. Trimming took 2 bases from V and 0 from J, leaving 15 bases between them. The CDR3 loop spans 17 amino acids. The CDR3 DNA is TGCGCCAGCAGCCAATTGGGTGCGGGTCTTAGCACAGATACGCAGTATTTT. It translates to CASSQLGAGLSTDTQYF.

V and J are TRBV25-1 and TRBJ1-1, with D tentatively TRBD1 (6 bases). The germline CDR1 and CDR2 sequences are MGHDK and SYGVNS. V gave up 6 bases and J gave up 1 base, with 12 bases separating them. CDR3 length equals 14 residues. The CDR3, as DNA: TGTGCCAGCAGGGATACAGGGCAGAACACTGAAGCTTTCTTT. Amino acids: CASRDTGQNTEAFF.

The chain employs TRBV7-8 and TRBJ2-1; D tentatively fits TRBD1 or TRBD2 (6 bases each). The CDR3 covers 15 residues. The germline V gene encodes CDR1 SGHVS and CDR2 FQNEAQ. V was clipped by 1 base and J by 9 bases, with 16 bases between them. The CDR3 protein is CASSLGSSGGGEQFF. The CDR3 DNA reads TGTGCCAGCAGCTTAGGGTCGTCCGGAGGGGGTGAGCAGTTCTTC.

The rearrangement uses TRBV18 and TRBJ1-5, with no clear D. The CDR3 runs to 13 residues. With 4 bases removed from V and 7 bases from J, the gap between germline ends came to 11 bases. CDR1 is KGHSH and CDR2 is LQKENI in the germline V gene. CDR3 sequence: CASSLSAVQPQHF. DNA for the CDR3: TGTGCCAGCTCACTTTCCGCGGTGCAGCCCCAGCATTTT. Looking up the rest from reference TRBV18 and TRBJ1-5 gives the full variable domain: NAGVMQNPRHLVRRRGQEARLRCSPMKGHSHVYWYRQLPEEGLKFMVYLQKENIIDESGMPKERFSAEFPKEGPSILRIQQVVRGDSAAYFCASSLSAVQPQHFGDGTRLSIL.

V gene TRBV28 combines with J gene TRBJ2-1; D remains unclear. V was pared by 0 bases and J by 9 bases, with 6 bases between. This CDR3 has 12 amino acids. CDR1 is MDHEN, CDR2 SYDVKM, per germline. The CDR3 sequence: CASSLWVGEQFF. CDR3 in DNA: TGTGCCAGCAGTTTATGGGTCGGTGAGCAGTTCTTC.

The chain combines TRBV27 with TRBJ1-2; 7 nucleotides line up with TRBD1. The CDR3 consists of 15 residues. V lost 0 bases, J lost 6 bases, and 7 bases stayed unmatched. CDR1 is MNHEY and CDR2 is SMNVEV in the germline V gene (reference sequence). The CDR3 spells CASSLSSTGRNGYTF. CDR3 sequence (DNA): TGTGCCAGCAGTTTATCCTCGACAGGGCGAAATGGCTACACCTTC.

The V and J genes are TRBV10-2 and TRBJ1-4, with a possible D match to TRBD1 (5 bases). This CDR3 spans 15 amino acids. Per germline, CDR1 WSHSY and CDR2 SAAADI. V lost 3 bases to trimming and J lost 4 bases, with 12 bases between them. The CDR3: CASSESGFYNEKLFF. DNA of the CDR3: TGCGCCAGCAGTGAATCAGGGTTCTATAATGAAAAACTGTTTTTT.

V gene TRBV7-9 combines with J gene TRBJ2-7, with D maybe TRBD1 (6 bases). From germline, CDR1 is SEHNR and CDR2 FQNEAQ (reference sequence). Trimming removed 4 bases from V and 0 bases from J, with 10 bases in between. There are 14 residues in the CDR3. The CDR3 DNA reads TGTGCCAGCAGCTATGGACAGCCCTCCTACGAGCAGTACTTC. Protein product: CASSYGQPSYEQYF.

The CDR3 reads CASSVGLAGLNEQYF. The CDR3, as DNA: TGTGCCAGCAGTGTCGGACTAGCGGGACTGAACGAGCAGTACTTC. The chain combines TRBV2 with TRBJ2-7, with 12 nucleotides matching TRBD2. Per germline, CDR1 SNHLY and CDR2 FYNNEI. This CDR3 region has 15 residues. V shed 4 bases, J shed 5 bases, and the junction held 6 bases outside the gene matches.

The CDR3 DNA sequence: TGTGCCTGGAGTGGGGGGACAGGGGACTACGAGCAGTACTTC. This encodes CAWSGGTGDYEQYF. This chain uses TRBV30 with TRBJ2-5, with TRBD1 matching 10 bases. Matching the DNA end better, TRBJ2-7 makes the J call doubtful. Germline V gives CDR1 GTSNPN, CDR2 SVGIG (reference sequence). The CDR3 extends over 14 amino acids.

This chain uses TRBV5-5 with TRBJ2-1, with 12 positions matching TRBD2. Trimming took 5 bases from V and 3 from J; bases not matched to a gene: 3. This CDR3 is 15 amino acids long. The V gene's germline CDR1 is SGHKS and CDR2 YYEKEE (reference sequence). CDR3 nucleotide sequence: TGTGCCAGCAGACGACTAGCGGGGGACTACAATGAGCAGTTCTTC. As protein: CASRRLAGDYNEQFF.

With regard to this clone: The junction and the germline gene differ at one end; a read error may be behind it. This chain links TRBV5-1 with TRBJ1-1; possible D gene TRBD1, 5 bases. Germline V CDR1 and CDR2: SGHRS, YFSETQ. This CDR3 comprises 15 residues. The CDR3 loop reads CASTLRGPGGTEAFF. CDR3 coding DNA: TGCGCCAGCACCTTGAGGGGACCTGGAGGGACTGAAGCTTTCTTT.

The chain links TRBV6-6 to TRBJ2-2; 7 bases fit TRBD1. Unmatched junction bases numbered 8, after V lost 10 bases and J lost 0 bases. Germline V gives CDR1 MNHNY, CDR2 SVGAGI (reference sequence). The CDR3 spans 15 residues. In DNA, the CDR3 is TGTGCCACAACCGCCGGGACAGCGAACACCGGGGAGCTGTTTTTT. This gives the protein CATTAGTANTGELFF.

This clone has just one count. V is TRBV7-9 and J is TRBJ2-1; 8 nucleotides line up with TRBD2. CDR3 size: 16 residues. CDR1 and CDR2 (germline): SEHNR, FQNEAQ (reference sequence). J gave up 7 bases and V 3 bases, and 11 bases lay outside the gene matches. CDR3 loop: CASSFATSGLYNEQFF. The CDR3 bases are TGTGCCAGCAGCTTTGCTACTAGCGGCTTATATAATGAGCAGTTCTTC.

This clone is a singleton in its sample. CDR3 DNA: TGCAGCGGAACTAGCTCCTACAATGAGCAGTTCTTC. Its translation: CSGTSSYNEQFF. The rearrangement joins TRBV29-1 to TRBJ2-1, with D possibly being TRBD2 (5 bases). The CDR3 sequence is 12 residues long. With 7 bases removed from V and 0 bases from J, the gap between germline ends came to 7 bases. The germline gives CDR1 SQVTM, CDR2 ANQGSEA.

V and J are TRBV28 and TRBJ2-2; TRBD1 matches at 7 bases. The CDR3 length is 15 residues. From germline, CDR1 is MDHEN and CDR2 SYDVKM. V shed 3 bases, J shed 4 bases, and the junction held 5 bases outside the gene matches. This CDR3 reads CASSLGQTFTGELFF. The DNA of the CDR3 is TGTGCCAGCAGTTTGGGACAGACCTTCACCGGGGAGCTGTTTTTT.